This T cell receptor (beta chain) was recorded in a study of T-cell memory formation after mild COVID-19. Study as a whole: Largely, the TCR clusters proved donor specific.

The CDR3 runs to 17 residues. Germline CDR1 SGHRS, CDR2 YFSETQ. J was trimmed by 0 bases and V by 0 bases; bases with no gene match: 6. The authors produced TCR alpha and TCR beta cDNA libraries with sample barcodes and UMIs by 5'RACE using constant-segment primers. From the 5' RACE reads, TCRdb called clonotypes with MiXCR, one entry per CDR3 protein. The data contain 350,000 or so distinct CDR3 sequences, 10% to 15% of them seen just once; the ten biggest clones take up around 21%. This chain uses TRBV5-1 with TRBJ2-3; 8 nucleotides line up with TRBD2. The TCR comes from a man between 18 and 35 years old who had mild COVID-19 (a few samples of this study predate the infection). Cell type and time point are not known. Specimen: PBMCs or a T cell subset sorted from them (not recorded which). Written as DNA, the CDR3 is TGCGCCAGCAGCTTGGTTCAGCGGGGGAGTAGCACAGATACGCAGTATTTT. It translates to CASSLVQRGSSTDTQYF.